A single sample is the source of the 16 T cell receptor beta chains below, sequenced in a study of radiation and T cells in renal cell carcinoma. Time point of the sample: blood 2 weeks post-SBRT. Indicated treatment: 15 Gy SBRT to primary tumor, nephrectomy 4 weeks later. Produced via immunoSEQ multiplex PCR; TCRdb's table is partial and in-frame only. Here the sample spans about 130,000 clones, about 88% being singletons. The material sequenced was blood, taken from a patient whose treatment included radiotherapy and nephrectomy. These receptor sequences come from a woman in her 70s with renal cell carcinoma.

This chain connects TRBV28 to TRBJ1-5, with D maybe TRBD1 (5 bases). Germline V lookup: CDR1 MDHEN, CDR2 SYDVKM. V dropped 5 bases and J dropped 8 bases, with 13 bases sitting between them. The CDR3 is 13 amino acids. CDR3 nucleotides: TGTGCCAGCAGTAGTGGGGGTACGAAGCCCCAGCATTTT. The encoded protein is CASSSGGTKPQHF.

This rearrangement joins TRBV27 to TRBJ2-3, with 9 bases matching TRBD1. Germline V gene lookup returns CDR1 MNHEY and CDR2 SMNVEV (reference sequence). V shed 4 bases and J 4 bases; nucleotides not matched to a gene: 3. CDR3 length: 14 residues. In DNA form, the CDR3 reads TGTGCCAGCAGTTACACAGGGGGCTCAGATACGCAGTATTTT. It codes for CASSYTGGSDTQYF.

The chain is built from TRBV6-5 and TRBJ1-1, with D unresolved. The CDR3 totals 15 residues. Trimming removed 0 bases from V and 0 bases from J, with 8 bases in between. The V gene's germline CDR1 is MNHEY and CDR2 SVGAGI. The chain's CDR3 is CASSYSSGLNTEAFF. The CDR3 DNA sequence: TGTGCCAGCAGTTACTCTTCTGGCTTGAACACTGAAGCTTTCTTT.

The chain uses TRBV19 and TRBJ2-3, with TRBD2 matching over 11 bases. There are 17 residues in the CDR3. CDR1 is LNHDA, CDR2 SQIVND, per germline (reference sequence). Trimming cost V 4 bases and J 3 bases; bases outside gene matches: 9. The CDR3 DNA reads TGTGCCAGTAGTACCTTAGCGGGGGGGCCTAGGACAGATACGCAGTATTTT. This translates into CASSTLAGGPRTDTQYF.

The chain has TRBV4-3 and TRBJ1-1; D gene uncertain. The germline V and J ends were trimmed by 0 bases and 4 bases, with 12 bases remaining between them. CDR3 length: 15 residues. CDR1 and CDR2 from the germline V gene are LGHNA and YSLEER. CDR3 DNA: TGCGCCAGCAGCCAAGATGGGAACAGAGCCACTGAAGCTTTCTTT. This translates into CASSQDGNRATEAFF.

The rearrangement links TRBV6-6 to TRBJ2-4, with 8 bases identical to TRBD1. The germline V gene has CDR1 MNHNY and CDR2 SVGAGI (reference sequence). Unmatched junction bases numbered 12, after V lost 3 bases and J lost 8 bases. This CDR3 has 16 amino acids. DNA for the CDR3: TGTGCCAGCAGTTATCCGACAGGGGACATGAGGGACATTCAGTACTTC. Translating gives CASSYPTGDMRDIQYF.

This clone appeared once. The chain links TRBV19 to TRBJ2-3; TRBD2 matches at 8 bases. The CDR3 contains 15 residues. CDR1 LNHDA and CDR2 SQIVND come from the germline V gene (reference sequence). The V and J ends lost 3 bases and 4 bases, in that order; junction bases with no gene match: 6. The CDR3 nucleotides are TGTGCCAGTAGTATGCTGGTAGCGGGGTCAGATACGCAGTATTTT. Protein product: CASSMLVAGSDTQYF.

The V call is TRBV19, the J call TRBJ1-5; D is possibly TRBD1 (5 bases). CDR1 and CDR2 (germline): LNHDA, SQIVND (reference sequence). The ends were cut back, 6 bases at V and 6 bases at J, with 9 bases in the middle. CDR3 length equals 12 residues. CDR3 amino acids: CASRAGPQPQHF. DNA of the CDR3: TGTGCCAGTAGGGCAGGGCCTCAGCCCCAGCATTTT.

J is TRBJ2-7 and V is TRBV6-5; D unresolved. Looked up from germline, CDR1 is MNHEY and CDR2 is SVGAGI. The CDR3 spans 15 residues. V was shortened by 7 bases and J by 6 bases, with 22 bases between the two germline ends. CDR3 protein: CASTPGGTLLREQYF. Here the CDR3 DNA reads TGTGCCAGCACCCCGGGTGGAACACTCCTACGCGAGCAGTACTTC.

This clone was recorded once. The chain has TRBV5-4 and TRBJ1-3; D not certain. Trimming cost V 6 bases and J 0 bases, with 13 bases left between them. There are 15 residues in the CDR3. The V gene's germline CDR1 is SGHNT and CDR2 YYREEE (reference sequence). The CDR3 DNA reads as TGTGCCAGCATCGAAACCAGGAGCTCTGGAAACACCATATATTTT. Encoded protein: CASIETRSSGNTIYF. The whole variable domain, filled in from reference TRBV5-4 and TRBJ1-3, reads ETGVTQSPTHLIKTRGQQVTLRCSSQSGHNTVSWYQQALGQGPQFIFQYYREEENGRGNFPPRFSGLQFPNYSSELNVNALELDDSALYLCASIETRSSGNTIYFGEGSWLTVV.

CDR3 sequence: CASSTGRGPNTGELFF. CDR3 nucleotides: TGTGCCAGTAGTACGGGACGGGGACCTAACACCGGGGAGCTGTTTTTT. The V gene is TRBV19, the J gene TRBJ2-2; the D call may be TRBD1 or TRBD2 (5 bases each). CDR3 size: 16 residues. The germline V gene has CDR1 LNHDA and CDR2 SQIVND (reference sequence). V was pared by 4 bases and J by 2 bases, with 14 bases between.

CDR3 protein: CASGIGQGGQPQHF. As DNA, the CDR3 is TGTGCCAGCGGGATCGGACAGGGAGGTCAGCCCCAGCATTTT. J is TRBJ1-5 and V is TRBV7-8; TRBD1 matches 8 bases. This CDR3 is 14 amino acids long. The V and J ends lost 8 bases and 6 bases, in that order; junction bases with no gene match: 9. In germline, CDR1 is SGHVS, CDR2 FQNEAQ.

The J gene is TRBJ2-7, the V gene TRBV6-6; 8 positions match TRBD2. The V gene end was trimmed by 5 bases and the J gene end by 6 bases; junction bases not matched to a gene: 6. CDR1 is MNHNY, CDR2 SVGAGI, per germline (reference sequence). This CDR3 contains 13 residues. DNA of the CDR3: TGTGCCAGCAGTGTTAGCGGGGCGAGCGAGCAGTACTTC. Residues: CASSVSGASEQYF.

The V gene is TRBV6-1, the J gene TRBJ1-1; D is ambiguous. Between the trimmed V and J ends, which lost 6 bases and 3 bases, there was a span of 14 bases. Germline V lookup: CDR1 MNHNS, CDR2 SASEGT. The CDR3 runs to 14 residues. CDR3 DNA: TGTGCCAGCAGCAAAGTCTTCGGGGACACTGAAGCTTTCTTT. Its protein product is CASSKVFGDTEAFF.

The chain uses TRBV5-1 and TRBJ2-7, with a weak D call TRBD1 (7 bases). CDR1 and CDR2 (germline): SGHRS, YFSETQ. V was pared by 0 bases and J by 4 bases, with 11 bases between. CDR3 length equals 14 residues. The CDR3, as DNA: TGCGCCAGCAGCTTGGCCAGGGGGGCTTACGAGCAGTACTTC. Translated, it gives CASSLARGAYEQYF.

CDR3 coding DNA: TGTGCCAGCAGTACCACAGGGGGGGTGGGCACAGATACGCAGTATTTT. It specifies CASSTTGGVGTDTQYF. This chain uses TRBV28 with TRBJ2-3, with D possibly matching TRBD1 (8 bases). Germline V gene sequence: CDR1 MDHEN, CDR2 SYDVKM. V shed 5 bases and J shed 1 base, with 16 bases lying between them. The CDR3 has 16 amino acids.